This T cell receptor (beta chain) originates from a study of Graves' ophthalmopathy and Graves' hyperthyroidism. Ten or more counts support this clonotype. Its cognate antigen is unknown. Study-wide results and limits: The blood repertoire also included most expanded thyroid clonotypes above 0.001 frequency.

Germline V CDR1 and CDR2: GTSNPN, SVGIG (reference sequence). J lost 6 bases, V lost 2 bases, and 11 bases had no gene match. The CDR3 consists of 15 residues. Ophthalmopathy donors showed moderate-to-severe activity, CAS ≥3, NOSPECS ≥4 and a duration under 3 months. Orbital computed tomography and thyroid ultrasound, along with TRAb, serum thyroxine and clinical symptoms, underpinned diagnosis. PBMCs were density-gradient isolated from approximately 9.8 ml fresh blood. From RNA, the CDR3 regions of TCR beta chains were amplified and sequenced. Second-round multiplex PCR followed a first-round RT-PCR using HTBI primers. Each CDR3 protein is one row after TCRdb ran MiXCR on the multiplex PCR reads. The repertoire holds 150,000 to 200,000 distinct CDR3 sequences, with roughly two fifths as singletons.

The chain is built from TRBV30 and TRBJ1-1; 8 bases are a match to TRBD1. The receptor comes from a man between 25 and 39 years old with Graves' ophthalmopathy. Sequenced input: peripheral blood. The CDR3 coding sequence is TGTGCCTGGAGTCCCCTTAACAGGGGGAAGGCTGAAGCTTTCTTT. This sequence encodes CAWSPLNRGKAEAFF.